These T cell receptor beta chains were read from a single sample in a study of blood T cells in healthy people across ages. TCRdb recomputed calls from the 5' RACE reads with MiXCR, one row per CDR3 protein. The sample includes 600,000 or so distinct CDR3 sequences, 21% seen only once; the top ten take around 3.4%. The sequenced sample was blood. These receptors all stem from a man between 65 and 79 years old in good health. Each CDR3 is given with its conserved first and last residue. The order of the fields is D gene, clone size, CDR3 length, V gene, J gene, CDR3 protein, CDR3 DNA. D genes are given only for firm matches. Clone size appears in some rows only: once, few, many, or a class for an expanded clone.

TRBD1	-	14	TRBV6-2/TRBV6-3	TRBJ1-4	CASSYGTVNEKLFF	TGTGCCAGCAGTTACGGGACAGTTAATGAAAAACTGTTTTTT
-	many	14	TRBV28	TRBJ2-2	CASSLGGITGELFF	TGTGCCAGCAGTTTAGGGGGGATCACCGGGGAGCTGTTTTTT
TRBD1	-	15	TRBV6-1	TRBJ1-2	CASSGDRTNDYGYTF	TGTGCCAGCAGCGGGGACAGGACAAACGACTATGGCTACACCTTC
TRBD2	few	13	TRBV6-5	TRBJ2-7	CASKSSGSYEQYF	TGTGCCAGTAAATCTAGCGGCTCCTACGAGCAGTACTTC
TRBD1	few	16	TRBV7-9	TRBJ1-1	CASSLGQGFVNTEAFF	TGTGCCAGCAGCCTAGGACAGGGGTTTGTTAACACTGAAGCTTTCTTT
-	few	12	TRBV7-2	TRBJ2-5	CASNAFGETQYF	TGTGCCAGCAACGCCTTTGGGGAGACCCAGTACTTC
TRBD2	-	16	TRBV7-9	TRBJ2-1	CASSSSLAELGNEQFF	TGTGCCAGCAGCTCTTCACTAGCGGAGTTGGGCAATGAGCAGTTCTTC
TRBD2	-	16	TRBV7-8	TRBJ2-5	CASSLASAGEFGTQYF	TGTGCCAGCAGCTTAGCTTCCGCGGGAGAATTCGGGACCCAGTACTTC
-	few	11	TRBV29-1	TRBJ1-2	CSVARGDGYTF	TGCAGCGTAGCCAGGGGAGATGGCTACACCTTC
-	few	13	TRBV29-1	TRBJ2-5	CSVEVSRGQTQYF	TGCAGCGTTGAAGTTAGTAGGGGACAGACCCAGTACTTC
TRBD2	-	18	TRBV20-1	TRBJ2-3	CSARFDLAGVRGTDTQYF	TGCAGTGCCCGATTCGATCTAGCGGGAGTAAGAGGCACAGATACGCAGTATTTT
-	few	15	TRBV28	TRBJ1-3	CASSLRRTSGNTIYF	TGTGCCAGCAGTTTGAGGAGGACCTCTGGAAACACCATATATTTT
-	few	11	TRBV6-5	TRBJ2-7	CASSPMDEQYF	TGTGCCAGCAGTCCCATGGACGAGCAGTACTTC
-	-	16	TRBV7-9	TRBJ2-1	CASSPKGGHPNNEQFF	TGTGCCAGCAGCCCCAAGGGGGGACACCCAAACAATGAGCAGTTCTTC
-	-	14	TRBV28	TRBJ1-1	CASSRTWGGTEAFF	TGTGCCAGCAGCAGGACCTGGGGTGGCACTGAAGCTTTCTTT
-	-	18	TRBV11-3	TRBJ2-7	CASSLDRRGPFGNYEQYF	TGTGCCAGCAGCTTAGATCGCAGGGGCCCCTTTGGGAACTACGAGCAGTACTTC
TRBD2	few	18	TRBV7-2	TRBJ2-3	CASSQPPTSGRALYTQYF	TGTGCCAGCAGCCAACCCCCGACTAGCGGGAGGGCATTGTATACGCAGTATTTT
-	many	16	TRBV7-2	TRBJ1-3	CASSLGSRFAGNTIYF	TGTGCCAGCAGCTTAGGATCCAGGTTTGCTGGAAACACCATATATTTT
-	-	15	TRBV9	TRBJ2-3	CASSEGGRSTDTQYF	TGTGCCAGCAGCGAGGGGGGAAGAAGCACAGATACGCAGTATTTT
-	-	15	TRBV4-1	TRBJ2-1	CASSQVLPGYNEQFF	TGCGCCAGCAGCCAGGTCCTGCCTGGGTACAATGAGCAGTTCTTC
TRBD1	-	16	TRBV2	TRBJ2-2	CASSEWGQDNDGELFF	TGTGCCAGCAGTGAGTGGGGACAGGACAATGACGGGGAGCTGTTTTTT
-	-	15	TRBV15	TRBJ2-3	CATSRAGLYTDTQYF	TGTGCCACCAGCAGAGCAGGGCTCTACACAGATACGCAGTATTTT
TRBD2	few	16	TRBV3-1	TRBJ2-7	CASSQRFPAGGGEQYF	TGTGCCAGCAGCCAACGGTTCCCGGCGGGAGGGGGCGAGCAGTACTTC
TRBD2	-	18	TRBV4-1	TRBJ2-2	CASSPPGLAGDLYGELFF	TGCGCCAGCAGCCCCCCTGGACTAGCGGGAGATCTCTACGGGGAGCTGTTTTTT
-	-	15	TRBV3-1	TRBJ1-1	CASSQVLGTNTEAFF	TGTGCCAGCAGCCAAGTCCTAGGGACGAACACTGAAGCTTTCTTT
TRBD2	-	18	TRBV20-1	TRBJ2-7	CSARDPTSGRAREYEQYF	TGCAGTGCTAGAGATCCCACTAGCGGGAGGGCAAGAGAATACGAGCAGTACTTC
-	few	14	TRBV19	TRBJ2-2	CASKARSLTGELFF	TGTGCCAGTAAGGCAAGAAGCCTCACCGGGGAGCTGTTTTTT
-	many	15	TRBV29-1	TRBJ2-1	CSAIISASSYNEQFF	TGCAGCGCCATAATTAGCGCGAGCTCCTACAATGAGCAGTTCTTC
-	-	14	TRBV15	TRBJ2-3	CATSRDGVGDTQYF	TGTGCCACCAGCAGAGATGGAGTAGGAGATACGCAGTATTTT
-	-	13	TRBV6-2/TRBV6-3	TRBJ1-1	CASSLGSGTEAFF	TGTGCCAGCAGTTTGGGGAGTGGGACTGAAGCTTTCTTT
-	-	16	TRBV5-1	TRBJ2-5	CASSLGTSGGYETQYF	TGCGCCAGCAGCTTGGGTACGAGCGGAGGGTACGAGACCCAGTACTTC
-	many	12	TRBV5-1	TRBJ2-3	CASSPPADTQYF	TGCGCCAGCAGCCCCCCCGCAGATACGCAGTATTTT
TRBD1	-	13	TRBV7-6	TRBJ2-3	CASSLGQGDTQYF	TGTGCCAGCAGCTTAGGACAGGGTGATACGCAGTATTTT
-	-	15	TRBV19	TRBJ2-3	CASSMEQAYTDTQYF	TGTGCCAGTAGTATGGAGCAGGCTTACACAGATACGCAGTATTTT
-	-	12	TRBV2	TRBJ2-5	CASSLQGLGQYF	TGTGCCAGCAGTCTACAGGGATTGGGGCAGTACTTC
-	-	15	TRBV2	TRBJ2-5	CASKGTDSYQETQYF	TGTGCCAGCAAGGGGACTGACTCGTACCAAGAGACCCAGTACTTC
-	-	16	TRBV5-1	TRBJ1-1	CASSQRESGEYTEAFF	TGCGCCAGCAGCCAGAGAGAGTCCGGGGAGTACACTGAAGCTTTCTTT
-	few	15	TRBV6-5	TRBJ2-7	CASRPQAGGTYEQYF	TGTGCCAGCAGACCCCAAGCAGGGGGGACCTACGAGCAGTACTTC
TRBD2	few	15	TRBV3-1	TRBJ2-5	CASSRGRWSQETQYF	TGTGCCAGCAGCCGCGGGAGGTGGTCCCAAGAGACCCAGTACTTC
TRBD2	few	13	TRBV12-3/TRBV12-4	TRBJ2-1	CASSSTSGNEQFF	TGTGCCAGCAGTTCTACTAGCGGAAATGAGCAGTTCTTC
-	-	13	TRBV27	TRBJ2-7	CASTKADTYEQYF	TGTGCCAGCACCAAAGCGGATACCTACGAGCAGTACTTC
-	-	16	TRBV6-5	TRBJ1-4	CASSYKWELVNRKLFF	TGTGCCAGCAGTTACAAATGGGAGCTGGTAAACCGAAAACTGTTTTTT
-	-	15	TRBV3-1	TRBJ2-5	CASSQNRRVQEAQYF	TGTGCCAGCAGCCAAAATCGAAGGGTTCAAGAGGCCCAGTACTTC
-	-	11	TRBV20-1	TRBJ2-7	CSAGTSYEQYF	TGCAGTGCCGGGACTTCCTACGAGCAGTACTTC
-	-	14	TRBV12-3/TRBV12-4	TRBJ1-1	CASSFFGMNTEAFF	TGTGCCAGCAGTTTCTTCGGAATGAACACTGAAGCTTTCTTT
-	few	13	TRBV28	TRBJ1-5	CASRGTSNQPQHF	TGTGCCAGCAGGGGGACGAGCAATCAGCCCCAGCATTTT
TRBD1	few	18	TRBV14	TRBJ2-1	CASSLEPSPGQKYNEQFF	TGTGCCAGCAGCCTCGAACCTTCTCCGGGACAGAAATACAATGAGCAGTTCTTC
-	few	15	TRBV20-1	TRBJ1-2	CSARVVAGQPYGYTF	TGCAGTGCTAGAGTCGTAGCCGGACAGCCCTATGGCTACACCTTC
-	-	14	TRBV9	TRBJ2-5	CASSVGVQGETQYF	TGTGCCAGCAGCGTAGGGGTCCAGGGTGAGACCCAGTACTTC
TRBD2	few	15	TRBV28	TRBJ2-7	CASSSPGLAAYEQYF	TGTGCCAGCAGTTCACCCGGACTAGCGGCATACGAGCAGTACTTC
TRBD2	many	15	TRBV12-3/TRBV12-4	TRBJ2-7	CASSLGNSGKYEQYF	TGTGCCAGCAGTTTAGGGAATAGCGGGAAGTACGAGCAGTACTTC
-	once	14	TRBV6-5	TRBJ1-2	CASSHQGGGVGYTF	TGTGCCAGCAGTCATCAGGGTGGAGGGGTTGGCTACACCTTC
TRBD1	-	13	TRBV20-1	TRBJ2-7	CSAGDRGRFEQYF	TGCAGTGCTGGAGACAGGGGGCGGTTCGAGCAGTACTTC
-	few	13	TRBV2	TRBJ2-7	CASGEAPRDEQYF	TGTGCCAGCGGCGAAGCACCCAGGGACGAGCAGTACTTC
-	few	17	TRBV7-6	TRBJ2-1	CASSLSTGEKFYNEQFF	TGTGCCAGCAGCTTATCGACAGGCGAAAAGTTTTACAATGAGCAGTTCTTC
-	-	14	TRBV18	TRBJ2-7	CASSPPADLGKQYF	TGTGCCAGCTCACCACCGGCAGACCTAGGAAAGCAGTACTTC
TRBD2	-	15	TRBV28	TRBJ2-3	CATGLAGGPSSTQYF	TGTGCCACGGGACTAGCGGGAGGGCCTTCAAGTACGCAGTATTTT
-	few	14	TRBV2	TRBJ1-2	CASNMIGSGTGYTF	TGTGCCAGCAACATGATCGGGTCAGGGACCGGCTACACCTTC
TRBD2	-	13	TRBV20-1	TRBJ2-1	CSPRLAGENEQFF	TGCAGTCCTCGACTAGCGGGAGAGAATGAGCAGTTCTTC
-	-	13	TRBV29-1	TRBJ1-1	CSVGGKVFTEAHF	TGCAGCGTTGGGGGGAAGGTGTTTACTGAAGCTCACTTT